The rows below give T cell receptor beta chains drawn from one sample of a study of T-cell memory formation after mild COVID-19. Via MiXCR, TCRdb re-called the 5' RACE reads, giving one row per CDR3 protein. The profile covers 300,000 to 400,000 distinct CDR3 sequences, with around 13% appearing a single time and about 20% taken by the ten largest. Sequencing used PBMCs or a T cell subset sorted from them (not recorded which). The receptors come from a man younger than 35 who had mild COVID-19 (a few samples of this study predate the infection). Cell type and time point are not known. The CDR3 runs from the conserved cysteine through the conserved F or W. Each record gives: D gene, V gene, clone size, J gene, CDR3 DNA, CDR3 protein. The D gene is left open where the match is weak. The size entry is marked missing in some rows and otherwise reads once, few, many or a size class.

>-|TRBV6-2/TRBV6-3|few|TRBJ1-2
TGTGCCAGCAGTTCCGGGACGGCCAGCTATGGCTACACCTTC
CASSSGTASYGYTF
>TRBD1|TRBV10-3|-|TRBJ2-3
TGTGCCATCAGGGGGGACAGGGGGGATACGCAGTATTTT
CAIRGDRGDTQYF
>-|TRBV29-1|-|TRBJ2-3
TGCAGCGGCCATTTGAGTAGGTCCTCCGAAACAGATACGCAGTATTTT
CSGHLSRSSETDTQYF
>-|TRBV12-3/TRBV12-4|few|TRBJ2-3
TGTGCCAGCAGTTTTCGGGGGGCTGGGGGGGATACGCAGTATTTT
CASSFRGAGGDTQYF
>-|TRBV28|few|TRBJ2-3
TGTGCCAGCAGTTTAGAAAGACAGATACCTAGCACAGATACGCAGTATTTT
CASSLERQIPSTDTQYF
>-|TRBV12-3/TRBV12-4|many|TRBJ2-7
TGTGCCAGCAGGCAGGACCCGGGCGAGCAGTACTTC
CASRQDPGEQYF
>-|TRBV7-2|-|TRBJ2-1
TGTGCCAGCAGCTCCGCTGCGGAGCAGTTCTTC
CASSSAAEQFF
>-|TRBV18|many|TRBJ1-2
TGTGCCAGCTCAGCGGCAAACTCGGATGTAGGCTACACCTTC
CASSAANSDVGYTF
>TRBD2|TRBV7-2|-|TRBJ2-2
TGTGCCAGCAGCAAGGGACTAGCGGGGCCGGCCGGGGAGCTGTTTTTT
CASSKGLAGPAGELFF
>-|TRBV12-3/TRBV12-4|many|TRBJ2-7
TGTGCCAGCAGCAGGGGTCACGAGCAGTACTTC
CASSRGHEQYF
>TRBD1|TRBV4-2|few|TRBJ2-1
TGTGCCAGCAGCCATTTCAGGGGGCTTTCGAATGAGCAGTTCTTC
CASSHFRGLSNEQFF
>-|TRBV10-3|-|TRBJ2-7
TGTGCCATCAGTGAGTCCTCCTGGGAGAGAACCTACGAGCAGTACTTC
CAISESSWERTYEQYF
>TRBD1|TRBV3-1|-|TRBJ1-1
TGTGCCAGCGGACAGGCGGCCACTGAAGCTTTCTTT
CASGQAATEAFF
>-|TRBV5-6|once|TRBJ2-3
TGTGACAGCAGCTTGGTCGGGACCGATCGCACAGATACGCAGTATTTT
CDSSLVGTDRTDTQYF
>TRBD1|TRBV11-2|-|TRBJ2-3
TGTGCCAGCAGCTATGACAGGGAAGGAACGCAGTATTTT
CASSYDREGTQYF
>TRBD1|TRBV6-5|-|TRBJ1-1
TGTGCCAGCAGTTACCACGGGACAGGGTTCACTGAAGCTTTCTTT
CASSYHGTGFTEAFF
>TRBD2|TRBV7-2|-|TRBJ2-1
TGTGCCAGCAGCTTTGCTAGCGGGGGGGCCTATGAGCAGTTCTTC
CASSFASGGAYEQFF
>-|TRBV4-1|-|TRBJ1-4
TGCGCCAGCAGCCGTGGACCGGTAGGAAGCAATGAAAAACTGTTTTTT
CASSRGPVGSNEKLFF
>TRBD1|TRBV7-6|many|TRBJ2-7
TGTGCCAGCCGGGGGGGACAGGGGAAGAGTTACGAGCAGTACTTC
CASRGGQGKSYEQYF
>-|TRBV7-9|-|TRBJ1-2
TGTGCCAGCAGCTTTACGATGGCGGCCTATGGCTACACCTTC
CASSFTMAAYGYTF
>-|TRBV9|-|TRBJ1-5
TGTGCCAGCAGCGTAGAGGAGTACGAGGGTCAGCCCCAGCATTTT
CASSVEEYEGQPQHF
>-|TRBV20-1|-|TRBJ2-5
TGCAGTGCTAGTGCCTCCGGGACGCCCGAGACCCAGTACTTC
CSASASGTPETQYF
>TRBD1|TRBV5-1|few|TRBJ2-3
TGCGCCAGCAAGGGACAGGGCCCAGATACGCAGTATTTT
CASKGQGPDTQYF
>-|TRBV7-2|few|TRBJ1-6
TGTGCCAGCAGACACCAGGGCTCACCCCTCCACTTT
CASRHQGSPLHF
>-|TRBV4-2|-|TRBJ2-5
TGTGCCAGCAGCCCGCGGGACTCCCGGGCGTTCGAGACCCAGTACTTC
CASSPRDSRAFETQYF
>-|TRBV5-1|few|TRBJ2-7
TGCGCCAGCAGCTTGGGGCAGGACTCCTACGAGCAGTACTTC
CASSLGQDSYEQYF
>-|TRBV6-2/TRBV6-3|once|TRBJ2-5
TGTGCCAGCAGTTACTCTCTCCTTCAGACCCAGTACTTC
CASSYSLLQTQYF